A selection of T cell receptor beta chains follows, all from one sample in a study of T-cell reconstitution after alpha-beta-depleted transplantation in children. TCRdb processed the PCR reads anew with MiXCR; each CDR3 protein has one entry. Seen here are over 450,000 distinct CDR3 sequences, about 10% observed once, and the top ten hold around 2%. The sample was PBMCs, taken before TCRalphabeta/CD19-depleted stem cell transplant. Source of these receptors: a child aged 2 to 10 with inherited bone marrow failure, due to receive a stem cell transplant. The CDR3 runs from the conserved cysteine through the conserved F or W. A D gene is named only where the DNA matches it firmly. Clone size is shown for a subset of rows, as once, few, many or a class of expanded clone.

D: -; V: TRBV30; size: few; J: TRBJ1-5; DNA: TGTGCCTCAGGGGACGGCTCTTTAAGGCAGCCCCAGCATTTT; CDR3: CASGDGSLRQPQHF
D: TRBD1; V: TRBV6-2/TRBV6-3; size: few; J: TRBJ1-2; DNA: TGTGCCAGCAGTTTCCGGACAGGGGCGAGTGGCTACACCTTC; CDR3: CASSFRTGASGYTF
D: -; V: TRBV20-1; size: few; J: TRBJ2-1; DNA: TGCAGTGCGAATTACGGCAGACCCTACAATGAGCAGTTCTTC; CDR3: CSANYGRPYNEQFF
D: -; V: TRBV3-1; size: -; J: TRBJ2-5; DNA: TGTGCCAGCAGCCAAGATAGGACTCGGAAAGAGACCCAGTACTTC; CDR3: CASSQDRTRKETQYF
D: TRBD2; V: TRBV5-1; size: few; J: TRBJ2-1; DNA: TGCGCCAGCAGCTTGGACCCTAGCGGGTTTTACAATGAGCAGTTCTTC; CDR3: CASSLDPSGFYNEQFF
D: -; V: TRBV29-1; size: many; J: TRBJ2-5; DNA: TGCAGCGTTTCACCGAGGCTGGAAGAGACCCAGTACTTC; CDR3: CSVSPRLEETQYF
D: -; V: TRBV7-2; size: many; J: TRBJ2-5; DNA: TGTGCCAGCAGCCCACTATCTTCCCAAGAGACCCAGTACTTC; CDR3: CASSPLSSQETQYF
D: -; V: TRBV9; size: many; J: TRBJ1-5; DNA: TGTGCCAGCAGCGCGGGATCCGGCAATCAGCCCCAGCATTTT; CDR3: CASSAGSGNQPQHF
D: TRBD1; V: TRBV7-9; size: few; J: TRBJ1-2; DNA: TGTGCCAGCAGCACAGCCCCAGGGGGTGATATCTATGGCTACACCTTC; CDR3: CASSTAPGGDIYGYTF
D: TRBD2; V: TRBV11-2; size: many; J: TRBJ2-7; DNA: TGTGCCAGCAGCCCAGGATGGGGACTAGCTAACTACGAGCAGTACTTC; CDR3: CASSPGWGLANYEQYF
D: -; V: TRBV10-3; size: many; J: TRBJ2-2; DNA: TGTGCCATCAGTGAGGGGGGAAAGACCGGGGAGCTGTTTTTT; CDR3: CAISEGGKTGELFF
D: TRBD1; V: TRBV5-1; size: many; J: TRBJ2-7; DNA: TGCGCCAGCAGCTTGTCCCTAGGACAGGGGCAGTACTTC; CDR3: CASSLSLGQGQYF
D: TRBD2; V: TRBV5-1; size: many; J: TRBJ2-1; DNA: TGCGCCAGCAGCTTTCCACTAGCGCCCTACAATGAGCAGTTCTTC; CDR3: CASSFPLAPYNEQFF
D: TRBD1; V: TRBV19; size: -; J: TRBJ1-5; DNA: TGTGCCAGTACACAGGGGCTTTGGGAGCCCCAGCATTTT; CDR3: CASTQGLWEPQHF
D: -; V: TRBV6-5; size: -; J: TRBJ2-7; DNA: TGTGCCAGCAGTTACTCGGGCCAACAATACGAGCAGTACTTC; CDR3: CASSYSGQQYEQYF
D: TRBD2; V: TRBV12-3/TRBV12-4; size: many; J: TRBJ2-1; DNA: TGTGCCAGCAGTCCCCTCGCGGGAGGGCCCTTTGAGCAGTTCTTC; CDR3: CASSPLAGGPFEQFF